This TCR beta chain is from a study of Ad26.COV2.S vaccination and SARS-CoV-2 variants. TCRdb keeps only in-frame clones here, not all; method: immunoSEQ multiplex PCR. The profile covers 440,000 or so clones, with about 92% appearing a single time and 1.5% to 2% taken by the ten largest. Findings and caveats of the study: Measurement of non-spike TCR breadth gave similar results in vaccine and placebo recipients.

The treatment: some 20 received Ad26.COV2.S at low or high dose, single or two shots; about 5 received placebo; per-sample allocation not given. After the first vaccine or placebo injection, samples were drawn on day 63. On this clone: Antigen specificity is unknown.

V was trimmed by 3 bases and J by 2 bases, leaving 7 bases between them. Germline V gene sequence: CDR1 MRHNA, CDR2 SNTAGT. This CDR3 is 13 amino acids long. The sample was peripheral blood, taken in a trial of Ad26.COV2.S vaccine versus placebo. The sequence was collected from a person aged 18-65 years who received the Ad26.COV2.S COVID-19 vaccine or a placebo. The chain recombines TRBV6-4 with TRBJ1-1; the D gene is possibly TRBD1 (6 bases). The CDR3 sequence: CASSEQGNTEAFF. CDR3 nucleotide sequence: TGTGCCAGCAGTGAACAGGGAAACACTGAAGCTTTCTTT.